This is a list of T cell receptor beta chains from one sample in a study of Graves' ophthalmopathy and Graves' hyperthyroidism. Each CDR3 protein gets one entry after TCRdb re-called the multiplex PCR reads with MiXCR. The repertoire holds 40,000 or so distinct CDR3 sequences, with roughly half as singletons. Material: peripheral blood. These receptors were taken from an adult man with Graves' ophthalmopathy. The CDR3 runs from the conserved cysteine through the conserved F or W. The D gene is left open where the match is weak. Not all rows give a size; the values are once, few, many and, for expanded clones, a class.

J gene	clone size	D gene	V gene	CDR3 protein	CDR3 DNA
TRBJ1-3	many	TRBD1	TRBV6-5	CASRLNAGTGGNTIYF	TGTGCCAGCAGACTGAACGCCGGGACAGGGGGCAACACCATATATTTT
TRBJ2-7	NA	NA	TRBV19	CATMGRGDQPPGVYF	TGTGCCACTATGGGCAGGGGGGATCAGCCCCCGGGGGTGTACTTC
TRBJ2-1	few	TRBD2	TRBV30	CAWSVHALREGSYNEQFF	TGTGCCTGGAGTGTACACGCGTTGCGGGAGGGCAGCTACAATGAGCAGTTCTTC
TRBJ2-5	NA	TRBD1	TRBV7-2	CASSTRTGNTGETQYF	TGTGCCAGCAGCACCCGGACAGGGAACACCGGGGAGACCCAGTACTTC
TRBJ2-1	NA	TRBD1	TRBV20-1	CSAPLQGAHYSEQFF	TGCAGTGCGCCCCTCCAGGGGGCCCACTACAGTGAGCAGTTCTTC
TRBJ1-1	many	NA	TRBV6-5	CASSPRAGRTEAFF	TGTGCCAGCAGTCCCCGGGCAGGCAGGACTGAAGCTTTCTTT
TRBJ2-5	many	NA	TRBV7-2	CASSFLGQREETQYF	TGTGCCAGCAGCTTCTTGGGACAGCGGGAAGAGACCCAGTACTTC
TRBJ2-7	many	NA	TRBV20-1	CSAGHRDTSYEQYF	TGCAGTGCCGGACACCGGGACACCTCCTACGAGCAGTACTTC
TRBJ1-2	NA	NA	TRBV4-1	CASSQAGRGGYTF	TGCGCCAGCAGCCAAGCTGGGCGGGGCGGGTACACCTTC
TRBJ2-3	NA	NA	TRBV20-1	CSARVGVDAAGWGEQYF	TGCAGTGCTAGAGTGGGGGTCGATGCGGCAGGTTGGGGTGAGCAGTATTTT
TRBJ2-5	NA	NA	TRBV15	CATSRGRQTQYF	TGTGCCACCAGCAGAGGAAGACAGACCCAGTACTTC
TRBJ2-3	NA	TRBD1	TRBV7-2	CASSFDRDNSTDTQYF	TGTGCCAGCAGCTTCGACAGGGACAATAGCACAGATACGCAGTATTTT
TRBJ2-7	once	NA	TRBV20-1	CSARERPSSSYEQYF	TGCAGTGCTAGAGAACGGCCAAGTAGCTCCTACGAGCAGTACTTC
TRBJ2-1	NA	TRBD2	TRBV9	CASSVEVSGSNEQFF	TGTGCCAGCAGCGTAGAGGTTAGCGGGAGCAATGAGCAGTTCTTC
TRBJ2-1	NA	NA	TRBV5-4	CASSSGWGTYNEQFF	TGTGCCAGCAGCTCGGGCTGGGGGACCTACAATGAGCAGTTCTTC
TRBJ2-7	NA	NA	TRBV20-1	CSAGGGTGVYEQYF	TGCAGTGCGGGAGGCGGGACGGGAGTTTACGAGCAGTACTTC
TRBJ2-3	many	NA	TRBV29-1	CNVRPTDTQYF	TGCAACGTGCGCCCCACAGATACGCAGTATTTT
TRBJ2-5	many	TRBD2	TRBV5-6	CASSGAGGGQETQYF	TGTGCCAGCAGCGGGGCGGGAGGGGGCCAAGAGACCCAGTACTTC
TRBJ1-5	NA	NA	TRBV19	CASSRGPGFQPQHF	TGTGCCAGTAGTAGGGGACCAGGGTTTCAGCCCCAGCATTTT
TRBJ2-1	many	TRBD1	TRBV4-3	CASSQDPQGAWNEQFF	TGCGCCAGCAGCCAAGATCCCCAGGGGGCGTGGAATGAGCAGTTCTTC
TRBJ2-1	NA	NA	TRBV7-2	CASSFQGDYNEQLF	TGTGCCAGCAGCTTCCAGGGTGACTACAATGAGCAGCTCTTC
TRBJ2-1	many	TRBD2	TRBV12-3/TRBV12-4	CASSPQGLLINEQFF	TGTGCCAGCAGTCCCCAGGGACTACTAATAAATGAGCAGTTCTTC
TRBJ2-1	NA	TRBD1	TRBV6-6	CASSRDRAYNGQFF	TGTGCCAGCAGCCGGGACAGGGCCTACAATGGGCAGTTCTTC
TRBJ1-5	many	NA	TRBV14	CASSQADEQPQHF	TGTGCCAGCAGCCAGGCGGACGAGCAGCCCCAGCATTTT
TRBJ1-5	once	NA	TRBV20-1	CSVGGKGNQPQHF	TGCAGCGTAGGGGGAAAGGGCAATCAGCCCCAGCATTTT
TRBJ2-1	NA	TRBD2	TRBV10-3	CASSYSGENEQFF	TGTGCCAGCAGTTACAGCGGGGAGAATGAGCAGTTCTTC
TRBJ2-1	NA	NA	TRBV20-1	CSARAWGPSNNEQFF	TGCAGTGCTAGAGCGTGGGGTCCTTCGAACAATGAGCAGTTCTTC